The rows below give T cell receptor beta chains drawn from one sample of a study of blood T cell repertoires in COVID-19. Clones were read by immunoSEQ multiplex PCR, and TCRdb kept only the in-frame ones, dropping some. This table holds roughly 230,000 clones, approximately 84% found once. Sequencing was performed on peripheral blood. The receptors derive from a man aged 50 to 60 with active or convalescent COVID-19. Both conserved end residues are part of each CDR3. A D gene is named only where the DNA matches it firmly. Expanded clones are given a class, and other clones once, few, many or no size at all.

TRBJ2-1,TRBV7-2,-,-,13,TGTGCCAGCAGTTCGACCCAGGGATACCACCAGTTCTTC,CASSSTQGYHQFF
TRBJ1-2,TRBV29-1,-,few,12,TGCAGCGTTCCAGGGGACGAGTATGGCTACACCTTC,CSVPGDEYGYTF
TRBJ1-1,TRBV7-3,-,-,13,TGTGCCAGCAGCTTAACAAGGAGCACTGAAGCTTTCTTT,CASSLTRSTEAFF
TRBJ2-7,TRBV19,TRBD1,once,14,TGTGCCAGTAGTCCCACGGGACAGGGCTACGAGCAGTACTTC,CASSPTGQGYEQYF
TRBJ1-5,TRBV9,-,-,16,TGTGCCAGCAGCCCAGACGACGGGAATAGCAATCAGCCCCAGCATTTT,CASSPDDGNSNQPQHF
TRBJ2-1,TRBV6-6,TRBD2,-,12,TGTGCCAGCAGTTACGACGGGACTAGCCAGGTCTTC,CASSYDGTSQVF
TRBJ1-2,TRBV27,TRBD1,-,17,TGTGCCAGCAGAACCCACAGGGGCCCCATTCCTAACTATGGCTACACCTTC,CASRTHRGPIPNYGYTF
TRBJ2-1,TRBV1,-,-,17,TGCACCAGCAGCCAAGATACTGGCGGGGGGTTCTACAATGAGCAGTTCTTC,CTSSQDTGGGFYNEQFF
TRBJ1-1,TRBV2,-,-,13,TGTGCCAGCAGTGGGGACATCAACACTGAAGCTTTCTTT,CASSGDINTEAFF
TRBJ2-3,TRBV3-1/TRBV3-2,TRBD2,-,14,TGTGCCAGCAGGCGGCGGGGGTTTCAAGATACGCAGTATTTT,CASRRRGFQDTQYF
TRBJ2-7,TRBV28,-,-,14,TGTGCCACCTGTCAGGCGGGGGCTGCTTACGAGCAGTACTTC,CATCQAGAAYEQYF
TRBJ2-2,TRBV9,TRBD1,-,14,TGTGCCAGTAAGACAGGGACGGACACCGGGGAGCTGTTTTTT,CASKTGTDTGELFF
TRBJ2-3,TRBV5-1,-,-,15,TGCGCCAGCAGCTCGGGGGACTCTCTTACAGATACGCAGTATTTT,CASSSGDSLTDTQYF
TRBJ2-3,TRBV7-3,-,-,13,TGTGCCAGCAGCTTTGGGCGGGCAGATACGCAGTATTTT,CASSFGRADTQYF
TRBJ2-7,TRBV3-1/TRBV3-2,TRBD1,-,16,TGTGCCAGCAGCCAAGGACCCCCGGGACAGGGGAGGTCTCAGAACTTC,CASSQGPPGQGRSQNF
TRBJ2-7,TRBV2,-,once,14,TGTGCCAGCAGTGCCGGGGGAACCTCCTACGAGCAGTACTTC,CASSAGGTSYEQYF
TRBJ1-2,TRBV28,-,-,15,TGTGCCAGCCTAGGCAGCTCAGGGGCCAACTATGGCTACACCTTC,CASLGSSGANYGYTF